The next 6 T cell receptor beta chains were all read from a single sample in a study of cytomegalovirus exposure and HLA in healthy donors. Amplification used 60 Vbeta primers and 13 Jbeta primers. This table comes from immunoSEQ multiplex PCR, and its TCRdb copy is limited to in-frame clones, with some not included. The profile covers some 150,000 clones, with roughly 76% appearing a single time and roughly 2.8% taken by the ten largest. The sequenced material came from PBMCs. These receptors originate from a woman in her twenties or thirties in good health and CMV-seronegative.

This chain uses TRBV19 with TRBJ2-7; possible D gene TRBD1, 5 bases. This CDR3 has 15 amino acids. The V end lost 4 bases, the J end lost 7 bases, and 20 bases lay between the germline ends. Germline V gene sequence: CDR1 LNHDA, CDR2 SQIVND (reference sequence). The CDR3 region is CASSTQDTELGEQYF. CDR3 DNA sequence: TGTGCCAGTAGTACACAGGACACGGAATTGGGGGAGCAGTACTTC.

CDR3 DNA: TGTGCCAGCAGCCCTGACAGGGGACGGGTCACTGAAGCTTTCTTT. It translates to CASSPDRGRVTEAFF. V gene TRBV5-4 combines with J gene TRBJ1-1; 8 bases fit TRBD1. The CDR3 is 15 amino acids. V dropped 4 bases and J dropped 4; count of bases not matched to a gene: 9. Germline V CDR1 and CDR2: SGHNT, YYREEE (reference sequence).

This clone has just a few counts. The genes are TRBV29-1 and TRBJ2-1, with 10 bases aligning to TRBD2. The CDR3 is made up of 14 amino acids. V dropped 7 bases and J dropped 4; count of bases not matched to a gene: 7. Germline V lookup: CDR1 SQVTM, CDR2 ANQGSEA. The CDR3 nucleotides read TGCAGCGGCGATACTAGCGGGATTTACAATGAGCAGTTCTTC. This codes for CSGDTSGIYNEQFF.

V usage is TRBV18 and J usage is TRBJ2-2, with D possibly matching TRBD1 (6 bases). The CDR3 is made up of 15 amino acids. Germline V CDR1 and CDR2: KGHSH, LQKENI. Trimming shortened V by 6 bases and J by 2 bases, and 13 bases separated the two germline ends. The CDR3 protein is CASSAGQINTGELFF. In DNA, the CDR3 is TGTGCCAGCTCGGCCGGACAGATAAACACCGGGGAGCTGTTTTTT.

This clone was recorded once. This rearrangement joins TRBV6-5 to TRBJ2-1; the match to TRBD2 covers 11 bases. V dropped 6 bases and J dropped 8; count of bases not matched to a gene: 6. Germline lookup yields CDR1 MNHEY and CDR2 SVGAGI. The CDR3 has 14 amino acids. CDR3 sequence reads: CASRYTSGSYEQFF. CDR3 nucleotide sequence: TGTGCCAGCAGGTATACTAGCGGGAGCTATGAGCAGTTCTTC.

The rearrangement uses TRBV5-1 and TRBJ1-2; TRBD1 might be the D (6 bases). CDR3 size: 13 residues. CDR1 and CDR2 from the germline V gene are SGHRS and YFSETQ. With 4 bases removed from V and 4 bases from J, the gap between germline ends came to 11 bases. CDR3 residues: CASSRDTSYGYTF. CDR3 nucleotides: TGCGCCAGCAGCCGGGACACCTCCTATGGCTACACCTTC.